This TCR beta chain was found in a study of blood T cells in healthy people across ages. There were healthy Caucasian individuals from Russia, aged roughly 6 to 95, serving as donors. Primers used in a second PCR of roughly 7 to 12 cycles were a sample-barcoded 5' primer and a J-beta primer mix. Each single sample gave us at least 2.5 million CDR3-containing paired-end reads. TCRdb re-called the 5' RACE reads through MiXCR, storing one row per CDR3 protein. The sample lists roughly 730,000 distinct CDR3 sequences; roughly 56% were seen once. Study-level results: What prevented conclusive comparison of naive and antigen-experienced cells was that PBMCs were unsorted. Estimates drawn from one million T cells were deemed to understate diversity.

The CDR3 loop spans 17 amino acids. Trimming pared 0 bases from V and 5 bases from J, leaving 17 bases between. Looked up from germline, CDR1 is LNHNV and CDR2 is YYDKDF (reference sequence). On this clonotype: Its antigen is as yet unknown.

The sequence came from a man aged 40-49 years in good health. The rearrangement joins TRBV15 to TRBJ1-5; the D gene is possibly TRBD1 (6 bases). Material for sequencing was blood. The CDR3 reads CATSRDRGFGVDQPQHF. The CDR3 DNA sequence: TGTGCCACCAGCAGAGACAGGGGCTTTGGAGTCGATCAGCCCCAGCATTTT.